This TCR beta chain came from a study of shared clonotypes between healthy human individuals. Only CD45RO-negative cells positively selected for CCR7 counted as naive CD8 cells, so terminally differentiated effector memory CD45RA+ cells were excluded. CDR1 is MNHNS and CDR2 is SASEGT in the germline V gene. The germline V and J ends were trimmed by 10 bases and 0 bases, with 10 bases remaining between them. The CDR3 totals 13 residues. Several immunoSEQ plates received, in even portions, the genomic DNA of each subset. Clones were read by immunoSEQ multiplex PCR, and TCRdb kept only the in-frame ones, dropping some. Among some 2.1 million clones, about 95% were seen once, and the ten largest hold roughly 1%.

Sequencing was done on a sample of naive CD8+ T cells sorted from blood. The origin of this receptor is a man aged 18 to 30 in good health. The genes are TRBV6-1 and TRBJ2-1; TRBD1 is a possible D gene (5 bases). The CDR3 coding sequence is TGTGCCACCCTAGGGGCCTCCTACAATGAGCAGTTCTTC. Protein sequence: CATLGASYNEQFF.